A selection of T cell receptor beta chains follows, all from one sample in a study of cytomegalovirus exposure and HLA in healthy donors. Some clones are missing from TCRdb's copy, which holds only in-frame ones; the method was immunoSEQ multiplex PCR. The sample gives about 150,000 clones, 70% to 80% of which show up once; about 13% is in the top ten. Material for sequencing was PBMCs. The receptors here all came from a young man in good health and CMV-seropositive. Both conserved end residues are part of each CDR3. The D gene is left open where the match is weak. Rows give clone size only sometimes, using once, few, many, or a class for an expanded clone.

size,D,J,V,CDR3,DNA
.,.,TRBJ1-2,TRBV7-9,CASSLAASGGGYTF,TGTGCCAGCAGCTTAGCGGCGAGCGGGGGTGGCTACACCTTC
.,TRBD1,TRBJ2-6,TRBV28,CASLGQGVRSSGANVLTF,TGTGCCAGCCTGGGACAGGGGGTCCGAAGCTCTGGGGCCAACGTCCTGACTTTC
.,.,TRBJ1-1,TRBV19,CASSIQIMNTEAFF,TGTGCCAGTAGTATTCAGATTATGAACACTGAAGCTTTCTTT
many,.,TRBJ1-5,TRBV28,CASQRRGNQPQHF,TGTGCCAGTCAAAGAAGGGGGAATCAGCCCCAGCATTTT
.,.,TRBJ2-1,TRBV4-2,CASSQGGGGPSSYNEQFF,TGTGCCAGCAGCCAAGGGGGCGGCGGTCCAAGCTCCTACAATGAGCAGTTCTTC
.,TRBD1,TRBJ2-2,TRBV19,CASSITRTGRTGELFF,TGTGCCAGTAGTATAACTAGGACAGGGAGGACCGGGGAGCTGTTTTTT
.,TRBD1,TRBJ2-6,TRBV7-9,CARAGDRGSGANVLTF,TGTGCCAGAGCCGGGGACAGGGGCTCTGGGGCCAACGTCCTGACTTTC
few,.,TRBJ1-2,TRBV23-1,CASSQSQGEEGYTF,TGCGCCAGCAGTCAAAGTCAGGGTGAGGAAGGCTACACCTTC
.,TRBD1,TRBJ1-1,TRBV7-3,CASSLTGLNTEAFF,TGTGCCAGCAGCTTGACAGGGCTGAACACTGAAGCTTTCTTT
.,.,TRBJ2-7,TRBV9,CASSPPISYEQYF,TGTGCCAGCAGCCCCCCCATCTCCTACGAGCAGTACTTC
.,.,TRBJ2-2,TRBV11-3,CASSLATGNTGELFF,TGTGCCAGCAGCTTAGCGACAGGGAACACCGGGGAGCTGTTTTTT
.,TRBD1,TRBJ1-1,TRBV5-1,CASSWAGQPDGEAFF,TGCGCCAGCAGCTGGGCGGGACAGCCGGACGGGGAAGCTTTCTTT
.,.,TRBJ1-2,TRBV28,CASSWGQRNYGYTF,TGTGCCAGCAGTTGGGGACAACGAAACTATGGCTACACCTTC
.,.,TRBJ2-7,TRBV6-6,CASSLDGGRAHEQYF,TGTGCCAGCAGCCTAGATGGCGGCAGGGCCCACGAGCAGTACTTC
.,.,TRBJ2-5,TRBV6-5,CASSYSGRETQYF,TGTGCCAGCAGTTACTCTGGGAGGGAGACCCAGTACTTC
.,.,TRBJ2-3,TRBV28,CASTTASTDTQYF,TGTGCCAGCACGACAGCAAGCACAGATACGCAGTATTTT
.,.,TRBJ2-7,TRBV7-6,CASSSTGKEQYF,TGTGCCAGCAGCAGTACAGGGAAAGAGCAGTACTTC
few,TRBD2,TRBJ2-7,TRBV19,CASSIAGRAYEQYF,TGTGCCAGTAGTATCGCAGGGAGGGCCTACGAGCAGTACTTC
.,.,TRBJ2-5,TRBV11-2,CASSLRTHQETQYF,TGTGCCAGCAGCTTAAGGACTCACCAAGAGACCCAGTACTTC
few,TRBD1,TRBJ1-1,TRBV2,CASRGQTGDPNEAFF,TGTGCCAGCAGGGGCCAAACAGGGGACCCAAACGAAGCTTTCTTT
.,TRBD1,TRBJ1-1,TRBV4-1,CASSQDLGGTRRMNTEAFF,TGCGCCAGCAGCCAAGATTTAGGGGGCACTAGAAGAATGAACACTGAAGCTTTCTTT
.,TRBD2,TRBJ2-1,TRBV15,CATSREAGSGQFF,TGTGCCACCAGCCGCGAAGCGGGAAGCGGGCAGTTCTTC
.,TRBD2,TRBJ2-3,TRBV19,CASSTGLAGGPADTQYF,TGTGCCAGTAGTACGGGACTAGCGGGAGGGCCGGCAGATACGCAGTATTTT
.,TRBD1,TRBJ2-7,TRBV18,CASSPPGQGTYEQYF,TGTGCCAGCTCACCACCGGGACAGGGGACCTACGAGCAGTACTTC
.,.,TRBJ1-5,TRBV5-1,CASSLALDSRHSNQPQHF,TGCGCCAGCAGCTTGGCTCTGGACAGCCGGCATAGCAATCAGCCCCAGCATTTT
.,.,TRBJ2-5,TRBV7-6,CASSLVRQAQETQYF,TGTGCCAGCAGCTTAGTCCGGCAGGCCCAAGAGACCCAGTACTTC
.,.,TRBJ2-1,TRBV7-7,CASSKGVVSYNEQFF,TGTGCTAGCAGTAAGGGGGTGGTTTCCTACAATGAGCAGTTCTTC
few,TRBD2,TRBJ2-5,TRBV25-1,CASSLQREIETQYF,TGTGCCAGCAGTCTGCAGCGGGAGATAGAGACCCAGTACTTC
.,TRBD1,TRBJ2-7,TRBV28,CASRPRDRFGEQYF,TGTGCCAGCAGGCCCCGGGACAGATTCGGCGAGCAGTACTTC
.,TRBD1,TRBJ1-5,TRBV28,CASGDSGTGSSQPQHF,TGTGCCAGCGGGGATTCCGGGACAGGGTCAAGTCAGCCCCAGCATTTT
.,TRBD1,TRBJ2-5,TRBV28,CASSLSETGGTLETQYF,TGTGCCAGCAGTTTATCCGAGACAGGGGGAACGTTAGAGACCCAGTACTTC
.,.,TRBJ2-2,TRBV7-3,CASSFSLYTGELFF,TGTGCCAGCAGCTTTTCTCTCTACACCGGGGAGCTGTTTTTT
.,TRBD1,TRBJ2-6,TRBV19,CASSILRGGTGGESGANVLTF,TGTGCCAGTAGTATATTGCGCGGGGGGACAGGGGGCGAATCTGGGGCCAACGTCCTGACTTTC
.,TRBD1,TRBJ2-7,TRBV7-3,CASSSKDTGGDYEQYF,TGTGCCAGCAGCTCTAAAGACACAGGGGGCGATTACGAGCAGTACTTC
few,TRBD1,TRBJ1-6,TRBV9,CASSPTTGGNSPLHF,TGTGCCAGCAGCCCCACTACAGGGGGTAATTCACCCCTCCACTTT
.,.,TRBJ1-5,TRBV19,CASSIGWSGSGNQPQHF,TGTGCCAGTAGTATAGGGTGGTCAGGGTCCGGCAATCAGCCCCAGCATTTT
.,.,TRBJ1-4,TRBV4-2,CASSQGGGNEKLFF,TGTGCCAGCAGCCAAGGGGGGGGGAATGAAAAACTGTTTTTT
.,TRBD2,TRBJ2-7,TRBV27,CATTGLASPEQYF,TGTGCCACGACGGGACTAGCGTCCCCCGAGCAGTACTTC
.,.,TRBJ2-5,TRBV5-6,CASSFGQRLGETQYF,TGTGCCAGCAGCTTTGGACAGAGGTTAGGGGAGACCCAGTACTTC
.,TRBD2,TRBJ2-7,TRBV4-2,CASSQDWAGAYEQYF,TGTGCCAGCAGCCAAGATTGGGCGGGAGCCTACGAGCAGTACTTC
.,.,TRBJ2-1,TRBV14,CASSPPISGNEQFF,TGTGCCAGCAGCCCACCAATCTCGGGCAATGAGCAGTTCTTC
.,TRBD1,TRBJ1-1,TRBV7-9,CASSLATGYAFF,TGTGCCAGCAGCTTAGCGACAGGGTATGCTTTCTTT
.,.,TRBJ2-1,TRBV7-2,CASSFNNEQFF,TGTGCCAGCAGCTTTAACAATGAGCAGTTCTTC
.,TRBD1,TRBJ2-5,TRBV2,CATKTGWQETQYF,TGTGCCACCAAGACAGGGTGGCAGGAGACCCAGTACTTC
few,.,TRBJ1-5,TRBV12-5,CASGLGRNQPQHF,TGTGCTAGTGGTTTGGGCAGAAATCAGCCCCAGCATTTT
.,.,TRBJ2-3,TRBV5-1,CASSFGGGTDTQYF,TGCGCCAGCAGCTTCGGTGGGGGGACAGATACGCAGTATTTT
.,TRBD2,TRBJ2-7,TRBV10-1,CASRTSAKEYEQYF,TGCGCCAGCAGGACTAGCGCAAAAGAGTACGAGCAGTACTTC
.,.,TRBJ1-2,TRBV14,CASSQAKGLYGYTF,TGTGCCAGCAGCCAAGCTAAGGGACTCTATGGCTACACCTTC
.,TRBD1,TRBJ2-5,TRBV4-2,CASSRTGEKETQYF,TGTGCCAGCAGCAGGACAGGGGAAAAGGAGACCCAGTACTTC
.,TRBD1,TRBJ2-7,TRBV7-9,CASSFTGQGLHEQYF,TGTGCCAGCAGCTTCACGGGACAGGGCCTTCACGAGCAGTACTTC
.,TRBD2,TRBJ2-2,TRBV6-6,CASYEGLAGVGGELFF,TGTGCCAGTTACGAAGGGCTAGCGGGAGTGGGCGGGGAGCTGTTTTTT
few,.,TRBJ2-6,TRBV6-6,CASSYGRRSGANVLTF,TGTGCCAGCAGTTACGGGAGACGCTCTGGGGCCAACGTCCTGACTTTC
.,.,TRBJ2-1,TRBV5-1,CASSWTGTPEGNEQFF,TGCGCCAGCAGCTGGACCGGGACTCCGGAGGGGAATGAGCAGTTCTTC
.,.,TRBJ2-3,TRBV4-1,CASSQDATGSTDTQYF,TGCGCCAGCAGCCAAGATGCGACTGGCAGCACAGATACGCAGTATTTT
once,.,TRBJ2-3,TRBV5-1,CASSLQAGGSTDTQYF,TGCGCCAGCAGCTTGCAAGCGGGCGGAAGCACAGATACGCAGTATTTT